What follows is one TCR beta chain and its context. The sample belongs to a study of cytomegalovirus exposure and HLA in healthy donors. Looking at the study overall: Across more than 350 genotyped donors, approximately 81% landed in the Caucasian-associated ancestry cluster.

Germline V gene sequence: CDR1 LGHNA, CDR2 YNFKEQ. Unmatched junction bases numbered 6, after V lost 3 bases and J lost 5 bases. CDR3 length: 15 amino acids. With 60 Vbeta and 13 Jbeta primers, the PCR was carried out. The table came from immunoSEQ multiplex PCR; TCRdb's copy has only in-frame clones and leaves some out. The sample lists roughly 38,000 clones, 90% to 95% seen once, with approximately 2.4% in the top ten. Sequencing input: PBMCs. The sequence came from a young woman in good health and CMV-seronegative. The chain joins TRBV4-2 to TRBJ2-7; 11 bases map to TRBD1. The CDR3 spells CASSQTWTGGNEQYF. Written as DNA, the CDR3 is TGTGCCAGCAGCCAGACCTGGACAGGGGGCAACGAGCAGTACTTC.